Given below is one T cell receptor (beta chain) in context. The CDR3 totals 13 residues. CDR1 and CDR2 from the germline V gene are SQVTM and ANQGSEA. With 6 bases removed from V and 1 base from J, the gap between germline ends came to 12 bases. This sample stems from a study of blood T cell repertoires in COVID-19. On the study more broadly: Acute and convalescent COVID-19 specimens originated in the United States, Italy and Spain.

As originally analysed: Estimation of nucleated cell counts relied on the amplification of reference gene primers. Assay used: immunoSEQ multiplex PCR; TCRdb lists only in-frame clones, some missing. That table is the source of V, J and clone size, and D and trimming were worked out from the DNA. The sample lists more than 85,000 clones, roughly 92% occurring once. The chain employs TRBV29-1 and TRBJ2-5; no clear D gene. The clonotype originates from a man aged 65-85 years with acute or convalescent COVID-19. The specimen was peripheral blood. CDR3: CSVKPQIQETQYF. The CDR3 DNA reads TGCAGCGTCAAACCACAGATCCAAGAGACCCAGTACTTC.